The next 2 T cell receptor beta chains were all read from a single sample in a study of CD8 T cells in ankylosing spondylitis. In TCRdb, the 5' RACE reads were re-called with MiXCR into one record per CDR3 protein. Of around 210,000 distinct CDR3 sequences in the sample, around 8% were seen once. The sample comprised blood, either unsorted or a sorted T cell fraction (not recorded which). The receptors were sampled from a female donor with ankylosing spondylitis or in good health (not recorded which).

The rearrangement joins TRBV28 to TRBJ1-5, with D perhaps TRBD1 (6 bases). This CDR3 has 15 residues. Deletions cut 3 bases from V and 2 bases from J, with 11 bases between. Germline lookup yields CDR1 MDHEN and CDR2 SYDVKM. In nucleotides, the CDR3 is TGTGCCAGCAGTTTCCAGGGGATGGGCAATCAGCCCCAGCATTTT. Its protein is CASSFQGMGNQPQHF.

This clonotype was observed many times. V and J are TRBV5-1 and TRBJ2-5, with D possibly matching TRBD2 (5 bases). CDR1 SGHRS and CDR2 YFSETQ come from the germline V gene. V shed 4 bases and J shed 2 bases, with 15 bases lying between them. The CDR3 contains 15 residues. The DNA for the CDR3 is TGCGCCAGCAGCCCGGACTGGGAGTTTCAAGAGACCCAGTACTTC. It encodes CASSPDWEFQETQYF.